Below, 30 T cell receptor beta chains from the same sample are listed, as sequenced in a study of T cells in Graves' hyperthyroidism and ophthalmopathy. Amplified TCR beta CDR3 regions came from RNA transcripts. The HTBI primer set drove a first-round RT-PCR of the TCR CDR3. Each CDR3 protein is one row after TCRdb ran MiXCR on the multiplex PCR reads. The data show approximately 370,000 distinct CDR3 sequences, with just under 15% seen just once and less than 35% held by the top ten. The specimen was blood. These receptors were collected from a woman aged 25 to 45 with Graves' hyperthyroidism.

The chain recombines TRBV7-9 with TRBJ2-1; D may be TRBD1 or TRBD2 (6 bases each). Trimming pared 4 bases from V and 8 bases from J, leaving 24 bases between. Germline loops: CDR1 SEHNR, CDR2 FQNEAQ (reference sequence). The CDR3 has 17 amino acids. This CDR3 reads CASSYPDSYAWGDEQFF. The CDR3 DNA reads as TGTGCCAGCAGCTACCCGGACAGTTACGCGTGGGGGGATGAGCAGTTCTTC. Filled out from reference TRBV7-9 and TRBJ2-1, the complete variable domain reads DTGVSQNPRHKITKRGQNVTFRCDPISEHNRLYWYRQTLGQGPEFLTYFQNEAQLEKSRLLSDRFSAERPKGSFSTLEIQRTEQGDSAMYLCASSYPDSYAWGDEQFFGPGTRLTVL.

This clonotype appeared a few times. This chain uses TRBV19 with TRBJ1-1; D perhaps matches TRBD1 (5 bases). The germline V gene has CDR1 LNHDA and CDR2 SQIVND (reference sequence). The CDR3 spans 15 residues. V was shortened by 7 bases and J by 0 bases, with 15 bases between the two germline ends. DNA for the CDR3: TGTGCCAGTACAAAGGGACCGCAGATGAACACTGAAGCTTTCTTT. This codes for CASTKGPQMNTEAFF.

This rearrangement joins TRBV27 to TRBJ1-6; the match to TRBD1 covers 8 bases. The CDR3 is 14 residues long. CDR1 MNHEY and CDR2 SMNVEV come from the germline V gene (reference sequence). V lost 5 bases and J lost 7; bases outside the gene matches: 4. CDR3 coding DNA: TGTGCCAGCAGTGTCACAGGGGGAAATTCACCCCTCCACTTT. Its protein product is CASSVTGGNSPLHF.

This clonotype was seen more than once but under ten times. DNA of the CDR3: TGTGCCAGCAGCGTAGGCAGGGGGCGCGGCAATGAGCAGTTCTTC. Translating it yields CASSVGRGRGNEQFF. The V call is TRBV9, the J call TRBJ2-1, with 8 bases lining up with TRBD1. The CDR3 extends over 15 amino acids. Germline CDR1 is SGDLS and CDR2 is YYNGEE. V dropped 0 bases and J dropped 6; count of bases not matched to a gene: 5.

V gene TRBV19 combines with J gene TRBJ2-1; TRBD1 matches at 7 bases. Germline assignment: CDR1 LNHDA and CDR2 SQIVND (reference sequence). V shed 4 bases and J 2 bases; nucleotides not matched to a gene: 11. The CDR3 is made up of 17 amino acids. In DNA, the CDR3 is TGTGCCAGTAGTACATCTTCCGGGACAGCTACCTACAATGAGCAGTTCTTC. Protein: CASSTSSGTATYNEQFF.

This clonotype occurred many times. V usage is TRBV11-1 and J usage is TRBJ1-1; 8 bases agree with TRBD1. V shed 5 bases and J 2 bases; nucleotides not matched to a gene: 10. The CDR3 spans 16 residues. CDR1 and CDR2 from the germline V gene are SGHAT and FQDESV (reference sequence). The CDR3 sequence: CASSPWAPGGNTEAFF. CDR3 in DNA: TGTGCCAGCAGCCCCTGGGCCCCAGGGGGCAACACTGAAGCTTTCTTT.

This clonotype was counted ten times or more. This sequence joins TRBV30 and TRBJ1-3, with 11 bases lining up with TRBD1. J lost 0 bases, V lost 4 bases, and 8 bases had no gene match. The CDR3 extends over 17 amino acids. Germline V gene data show CDR1 as GTSNPN and CDR2 as SVGIG (reference sequence). The CDR3 bases are TGTGCCTGGAATCGGGACAGGGGGTTACTCTCTGGAAACACCATATATTTT. This codes for CAWNRDRGLLSGNTIYF. The entire variable domain, with the rest obtained from reference TRBV30 and TRBJ1-3, is as follows: SQTIHQWPATLVQPVGSPLSLECTVEGTSNPNLYWYRQAAGRGLQLLFYSVGIGQISSEVPQNLSASRPQDRQFILSSKKLLLSDSGFYLCAWNRDRGLLSGNTIYFGEGSWLTVV.

This clonotype was observed many times. The chain combines TRBV11-2 with TRBJ2-7, with D perhaps TRBD2 (5 bases). The germline V gene encodes CDR1 SGHAT and CDR2 FQNNGV. There are 14 residues in the CDR3. Deletions cut 2 bases from V and 11 bases from J, with 19 bases between. CDR3 loop: CASSLLPGKGGEYF. CDR3 DNA sequence: TGTGCCAGCAGCTTACTTCCCGGGAAAGGCGGAGAGTACTTC. Full variable domain (missing parts from reference TRBV11-2 and TRBJ2-7): EAGVAQSPRYKIIEKRQSVAFWCNPISGHATLYWYQQILGQGPKLLIQFQNNGVVDDSQLPKDRFSAERLKGVDSTLKIQPAKLEDSAVYLCASSLLPGKGGEYFGPGTRLTVT.

This clonotype was observed a few times. The V and J genes are TRBV4-1 and TRBJ2-1, with TRBD1 matching over 7 bases. CDR1 is MGHRA, CDR2 YSYEKL, per germline. The V segment lost 5 bases and the J segment 6 bases; nucleotides outside the gene matches: 7. The CDR3 runs 14 residues. The CDR3 sequence is CASSDRTGVNEQFF. CDR3 nucleotide sequence: TGCGCCAGCAGCGATCGGACAGGAGTCAATGAGCAGTTCTTC.

The chain carries TRBV4-2 and TRBJ2-7, with unresolved D. There are 12 residues in the CDR3. Germline V gene sequence: CDR1 LGHNA, CDR2 YNFKEQ. V was shortened by 1 base and J by 5 bases, with 6 bases between the two germline ends. The CDR3 sequence is CASSQARDEQYF. The CDR3 DNA reads TGTGCCAGCAGCCAAGCCCGGGACGAGCAGTACTTC.

The table lists this clonotype with many counts. The chain carries TRBV30 and TRBJ2-7, with 7 bases matching TRBD1. The germline V gene has CDR1 GTSNPN and CDR2 SVGIG (reference sequence). The CDR3 runs 13 residues. The V gene end was trimmed by 7 bases and the J gene end by 0 bases; junction bases not matched to a gene: 6. The CDR3 sequence: CASRDRSSYEQYF. The CDR3, as DNA: TGTGCCTCCCGGGACAGAAGCTCCTACGAGCAGTACTTC.

The chain is built from TRBV29-1 and TRBJ1-1, with D maybe TRBD1 (5 bases). CDR3 length: 13 residues. Germline-derived CDR1 and CDR2 are SQVTM and ANQGSEA. V lost 7 bases and J lost 6, with 18 bases in between. This CDR3 reads CSAVRTIIAEAFF. The CDR3 DNA reads TGCAGCGCTGTCAGGACAATTATCGCTGAAGCTTTCTTT.

This clonotype has more than one count but fewer than ten. CDR3 loop: CASSEAGSGPYEQYF. The DNA of the CDR3 is TGTGCCAGCAGTGAAGCGGGTAGCGGACCCTACGAGCAGTACTTC. V is TRBV2 and J is TRBJ2-7; the D gene is possibly TRBD2 (6 bases). The germline CDR1 and CDR2 sequences are SNHLY and FYNNEI. The length of the CDR3 is 15 residues. The germline V and J ends were trimmed by 0 bases and 2 bases, with 11 bases remaining between them.

V usage is TRBV20-1 and J usage is TRBJ2-1; TRBD2 matches 10 bases. The trim removed 3 bases at V and 8 bases at J, leaving 7 bases unmatched. CDR1 is DFQATT and CDR2 is SNEGSKA in the germline V gene (reference sequence). The length of the CDR3 is 14 residues. In DNA, the CDR3 is TGCAGTGCTAGGGGGGGACTAGCGACGGATGAGCAGTTCTTC. It translates to CSARGGLATDEQFF.

The table lists this clonotype with a few counts. This chain links TRBV5-6 with TRBJ1-6, with unresolved D. The germline V gene has CDR1 SGHDT and CDR2 YYEEEE. The CDR3 totals 15 residues. Trimming stripped 4 bases from V and 7 bases from J, with 15 bases between. The CDR3 protein is CASSPNYVGNSPLHF. In DNA, the CDR3 is TGTGCCAGCAGCCCCAACTACGTCGGCAATTCACCCCTCCACTTT. The full variable domain, rest sourced from reference TRBV5-6 and TRBJ1-6, is DAGVTQSPTHLIKTRGQQVTLRCSPKSGHDTVSWYQQALGQGPQFIFQYYEEEERQRGNFPDRFSGHQFPNYSSELNVNALLLGDSALYLCASSPNYVGNSPLHFGNGTRLTVT.

This clonotype was detected ten times or more. The rearrangement links TRBV5-1 to TRBJ2-5, with D tentatively TRBD1 (6 bases). Trimming left V 1 base short and J 4 bases short, with 17 bases between. The CDR3 covers 16 residues. Per the germline V gene, CDR1 is SGHRS and CDR2 is YFSETQ. The CDR3 here is CASSLLPSRGGETQYF. The CDR3 nucleotides are TGCGCCAGCAGCTTGCTTCCTTCCAGGGGCGGAGAGACCCAGTACTTC.

This clonotype was counted a few times. The gene calls are TRBV11-2 and TRBJ2-1; 12 nucleotides agree with TRBD2. V lost 5 bases and J lost 7; bases outside the gene matches: 6. Germline V lookup: CDR1 SGHAT, CDR2 FQNNGV. The CDR3 sequence is 15 residues long. The CDR3 region is CASSMTSGGGNEQFF. The CDR3 DNA reads TGTGCCAGCAGCATGACTAGCGGGGGAGGTAATGAGCAGTTCTTC.

Note on this clonotype: This could be a read error, since a much larger clone is one nucleotide away. The chain has TRBV3-1 and TRBJ2-7; no definite D call. The CDR3 has 13 residues. Germline loops: CDR1 LGHDT, CDR2 YNNKEL (reference sequence). The CDR3 loop is CARSPPGLYEQYF. CDR3 DNA sequence: TGTGCCAGAAGCCCCCCGGGTCTCTACGAGCAGTACTTC.

The sample holds a few counts of this clonotype. The chain couples TRBV5-1 to TRBJ2-5, with D tentatively TRBD1 (5 bases). V shed 0 bases and J shed 5 bases, with 11 bases lying between them. The CDR3 consists of 14 residues. Germline V gene data show CDR1 as SGHRS and CDR2 as YFSETQ. The CDR3 is CASSLAGPGETQYF. CDR3 nucleotides: TGCGCCAGCAGCTTGGCGGGCCCAGGGGAGACCCAGTACTTC. The full variable domain, with the rest looked up from reference TRBV5-1 and TRBJ2-5, is KAGVTQTPRYLIKTRGQQVTLSCSPISGHRSVSWYQQTPGQGLQFLFEYFSETQRNKGNFPGRFSGRQFSNSRSEMNVSTLELGDSALYLCASSLAGPGETQYFGPGTRLLVL.

This clonotype was seen more than once but under ten times. The V and J genes are TRBV5-1 and TRBJ1-3; possible D gene TRBD1, 5 bases. The CDR3 sequence is 16 residues long. Germline V gene sequence: CDR1 SGHRS, CDR2 YFSETQ. V dropped 2 bases and J dropped 1 base, with 13 bases sitting between them. The CDR3 loop is CASSFGPQGSGNTIYF. The CDR3 bases are TGCGCCAGCAGCTTCGGTCCCCAGGGATCTGGAAACACCATATATTTT.

The sample holds a few counts of this clonotype. The chain joins TRBV5-1 to TRBJ2-7; no clear D gene. CDR1 SGHRS and CDR2 YFSETQ come from the germline V gene. CDR3 length: 14 amino acids. Trimming took 1 base from V and 0 from J, leaving 8 bases between them. For the CDR3, the DNA is TGCGCCAGCAGCTTGACGGACGGCTCCTACGAGCAGTACTTC. It codes for CASSLTDGSYEQYF.

This clonotype was detected ten times or more. The chain combines TRBV20-1 with TRBJ2-3; 15 nucleotides line up with TRBD2. The germline gives CDR1 DFQATT, CDR2 SNEGSKA (reference sequence). V was pared by 5 bases and J by 0 bases, with 6 bases of the junction left unmatched. The CDR3 runs 17 residues. CDR3 coding DNA: TGCAGTGCTGGAAGGACTAGCGGGAGGGCCAGCACAGATACGCAGTATTTT. Protein: CSAGRTSGRASTDTQYF.

At least ten counts were recorded for this clonotype. The gene calls are TRBV5-1 and TRBJ2-1; 8 bases map to TRBD2. J lost 2 bases, V lost 5 bases, and 6 bases had no gene match. The CDR3 is made up of 15 amino acids. Germline V gene sequence: CDR1 SGHRS, CDR2 YFSETQ. CDR3: CASRSTSGTYNEQFF. The CDR3 coding sequence is TGCGCCAGCAGATCTACTAGCGGCACCTACAATGAGCAGTTCTTC. Looking up the rest from reference TRBV5-1 and TRBJ2-1 gives the full variable domain: KAGVTQTPRYLIKTRGQQVTLSCSPISGHRSVSWYQQTPGQGLQFLFEYFSETQRNKGNFPGRFSGRQFSNSRSEMNVSTLELGDSALYLCASRSTSGTYNEQFFGPGTRLTVL.

The chain carries TRBV7-9 and TRBJ1-4; 10 bases match TRBD1. The CDR3 length is 15 residues. Losses at the gene ends were 5 bases for V and 1 base for J; bases not matched to a gene: 1. Germline loops: CDR1 SEHNR, CDR2 FQNEAQ (reference sequence). The CDR3 sequence is CASSRDRGTNEKLFF. CDR3 sequence (DNA): TGTGCCAGCAGCAGGGACAGGGGAACTAATGAAAAACTGTTTTTT.

This chain joins TRBV11-1 and TRBJ1-1; 7 positions match TRBD1. V shed 5 bases, J shed 4 bases, and the junction held 10 bases outside the gene matches. The CDR3 is 15 residues long. CDR1 and CDR2 from the germline V gene are SGHAT and FQDESV (reference sequence). CDR3: CASSPRTGGRTEAFF. The DNA for the CDR3 is TGTGCCAGCAGCCCCCGGACAGGAGGGCGCACTGAAGCTTTCTTT.

This clonotype was seen ten or more times. V and J are TRBV5-5 and TRBJ1-1; 9 nucleotides match TRBD1. The germline V gene has CDR1 SGHKS and CDR2 YYEKEE (reference sequence). After removal of 4 bases from V and 0 bases from J, the junction contained 13 bases not matched to a gene. There are 18 residues in the CDR3. In DNA, the CDR3 is TGTGCCAGCAGCCTAAAACCAACGACAGGGGGAATGAACACTGAAGCTTTCTTT. Amino acid sequence: CASSLKPTTGGMNTEAFF.

The chain has TRBV5-1 and TRBJ1-1, with TRBD1 matching over 7 bases. Germline loops: CDR1 SGHRS, CDR2 YFSETQ. CDR3 length equals 15 residues. Trimming cost V 0 bases and J 1 base; bases outside gene matches: 3. Here the CDR3 reads CASSLVPGGNTEAFF. In DNA form, the CDR3 reads TGCGCCAGCAGCTTGGTTCCAGGGGGGAACACTGAAGCTTTCTTT.

This sequence joins TRBV7-9 and TRBJ1-3; tentative D call: TRBD1 (5 bases). Per germline, CDR1 SEHNR and CDR2 FQNEAQ (reference sequence). The CDR3 contains 11 residues. Trimming took 4 bases from V and 8 from J, leaving 6 bases between them. CDR3 sequence: CASSSRDTIYF. The CDR3 DNA follows: TGTGCCAGCAGCTCCAGGGACACCATATATTTT.

This clonotype was observed many times. This sequence joins TRBV27 and TRBJ2-5; tentative D call: TRBD1 (6 bases). V was shortened by 3 bases and J by 4 bases, with 18 bases between the two germline ends. The V gene's germline CDR1 is MNHEY and CDR2 SMNVEV (reference sequence). The CDR3 extends over 16 amino acids. As DNA, the CDR3 is TGTGCCAGCAGTTTCGTACAGGGTAGGGTATCAGAGACCCAGTACTTC. It yields the protein CASSFVQGRVSETQYF.

The V call is TRBV5-1, the J call TRBJ2-5, with 7 bases aligning to TRBD2. The CDR3 runs 15 residues. The V gene's germline CDR1 is SGHRS and CDR2 YFSETQ. Trimming at V came to 5 bases and at J to 5 bases, leaving 12 bases not matched to a gene. Here the CDR3 reads CASSPTRGEGETQYF. The DNA for the CDR3 is TGCGCCAGCAGTCCCACCCGGGGGGAAGGGGAGACCCAGTACTTC. Combining the CDR3 with reference TRBV5-1 and TRBJ2-5 gives the whole variable domain KAGVTQTPRYLIKTRGQQVTLSCSPISGHRSVSWYQQTPGQGLQFLFEYFSETQRNKGNFPGRFSGRQFSNSRSEMNVSTLELGDSALYLCASSPTRGEGETQYFGPGTRLLVL.